The 7 T cell receptor beta chains reported below all come from one sample, sequenced in a study of CXCR3-negative and CXCR3-positive naive CD8 T cells. Their antigen targets remain unknown. In preparing the TRB cDNA libraries, 5' RACE with UMI labels was used. Following a re-call of the 5' RACE reads, TCRdb has one entry per CDR3 protein and lacks DNA. The sample spans roughly 61,000 distinct CDR3 sequences; the ten largest clones claim under 0.55%. Study-level results: Against CXCR3-negative naive cells, CXCR3-positive naive cells showed more hydrophobic TRB CDR3s.

Sample: naive CXCR3+ CD8+ T cells from blood. Regarding subset: CD45RO-CCR7+CD27+CD95- naive CD8+ T cells expressing CXCR3 (TNR3+). These TCRs come from a human donor in good health. Some clones in this sample may be carry-over from other donors' samples.

This rearrangement joins TRBV28 to TRBJ2-3; TCRdb designates TRBD2, a call that cannot be tested without DNA. The germline CDR1 and CDR2 sequences are MDHEN and SYDVKM. CDR3 size: 17 residues. CDR3 in amino acids: CASSLLGLAGGPDTQYF.

The chain links TRBV29-1 to TRBJ2-6; the TCRdb D gene call, TRBD1, has no DNA to confirm it. CDR1 and CDR2 (germline): SQVTM, ANQGSEA. The CDR3 length is 14 residues. The CDR3 is CSVEGVAGANVLTF.

The chain has TRBV9 and TRBJ1-5. This CDR3 is 15 amino acids long. Germline V lookup: CDR1 SGDLS, CDR2 YYNGEE. This chain's CDR3 is CASSVGSQGNQPQHF. Filled out from reference TRBV9 and TRBJ1-5, the complete variable domain reads DSGVTQTPKHLITATGQRVTLRCSPRSGDLSVYWYQQSLDQGLQFLIQYYNGEERAKGNILERFSAQQFPDLHSELNLSSLELGDSALYFCASSVGSQGNQPQHFGDGTRLSIL.

This chain uses TRBV13 with TRBJ1-1. The CDR3 consists of 15 residues. Germline-derived CDR1 and CDR2 are PRHDT and FYEKMQ (reference sequence). The CDR3 is CASSLGVRGGTEAFF.

This sequence joins TRBV11-2 and TRBJ2-1; TCRdb designates TRBD2, a call that cannot be tested without DNA. The CDR3 spans 15 residues. Per germline, CDR1 SGHAT and CDR2 FQNNGV. The CDR3: CASSFRGGAGGEQFF.

The rearrangement uses TRBV7-2 and TRBJ2-1; the TRBD2 assignment by TCRdb is unverifiable without DNA. Germline V gene lookup returns CDR1 SGHTA and CDR2 FQGNSA. This CDR3 region has 12 residues. This CDR3 reads CASSLELGEQFF.

The chain carries TRBV13 and TRBJ2-4; TCRdb designates TRBD1, a call that cannot be tested without DNA. The CDR3 contains 17 residues. CDR1 PRHDT and CDR2 FYEKMQ come from the germline V gene (reference sequence). CDR3 region: CASSPGTGGLAKNIQYF. Filled out from reference TRBV13 and TRBJ2-4, the complete variable domain reads AAGVIQSPRHLIKEKRETATLKCYPIPRHDTVYWYQQGPGQDPQFLISFYEKMQSDKGSIPDRFSAQQFSDYHSELNMSSLELGDSALYFCASSPGTGGLAKNIQYFGAGTRLSVL.